Shown below are 10 T cell receptor beta chains from a single sample sequenced in a study of blood T cells in healthy people across ages. Together with a sample-barcoded 5' primer, a J-beta primer mix was included in a second PCR lasting about 7 to 12 cycles. TCRdb independently ran MiXCR on the 5' RACE reads; one entry per CDR3 protein. The sample comprises about 1 million distinct CDR3 sequences, less than 50% of which are singletons, and approximately 17% rests with the top ten. The sequencing sample was made of blood. All receptors come from a woman aged 55-69 years in good health.

The sample holds a few counts of this clonotype. The chain joins TRBV5-6 to TRBJ2-3; 8 bases are a match to TRBD2. This CDR3 comprises 13 residues. Looked up from germline, CDR1 is SGHDT and CDR2 is YYEEEE. Unmatched junction bases numbered 6, after V lost 4 bases and J lost 8 bases. The DNA for the CDR3 is TGTGCCAGCAGCCAGCTTCTAGCGGGTACGCAGTATTTT. It codes for CASSQLLAGTQYF.

This clonotype appeared a few times. This rearrangement joins TRBV2 to TRBJ2-3; D remains unclear. Germline CDR1 and CDR2: SNHLY and FYNNEI. The CDR3 spans 13 residues. V was cut by 1 base and J by 4 bases, with 6 bases left in between. The CDR3: CASSEEFSDTQYF. Written as DNA, the CDR3 is TGTGCCAGCAGTGAAGAGTTTTCAGATACGCAGTATTTT.

The rearrangement uses TRBV3-1 and TRBJ2-7, with 7 bases aligning to TRBD1. The end of the DNA aligns better with TRBJ2-4, so the J call may be wrong. Germline V gives CDR1 LGHDT, CDR2 YNNKEL (reference sequence). The CDR3 consists of 13 residues. The CDR3 loop reads CASSQGGTAIQYF. In DNA, the CDR3 is TGTGCCAGCAGCCAAGGAGGGACAGCCATTCAGTACTTC.

This sequence joins TRBV6-5 and TRBJ2-3; D gene unclear. V lost 8 bases and J 1 base, leaving 16 bases between the germline ends. This CDR3 spans 15 amino acids. Germline V lookup: CDR1 MNHEY, CDR2 SVGAGI. The CDR3 region is CASGELGGRTDTQYF. The DNA of the CDR3 is TGTGCCAGCGGTGAGCTAGGCGGTCGCACAGATACGCAGTATTTT.

The V and J genes are TRBV16 and TRBJ2-5, with 7 bases aligning to TRBD1. The end of the DNA is better explained by TRBJ2-7, so the J call may be wrong. The CDR3 runs 15 residues. Germline lookup yields CDR1 KGHSY and CDR2 FQNENV. CDR3 sequence reads: CASSQSIGTDYEQYF. CDR3 DNA sequence: TGTGCCAGCAGCCAATCGATAGGGACAGACTACGAGCAGTACTTC.

A remark on this clonotype: A junction boundary mismatches the germline segment, possibly from a read error. The chain recombines TRBV7-3 with TRBJ1-6, with 8 positions matching TRBD1. Germline CDR1 SGHTA, CDR2 FQGTGA. The CDR3 runs 13 residues. CDR3 nucleotide sequence: TGTGCCAGCAGCTCTGACAGGGGATCACCCCCCCACTTT. Its translation: CASSSDRGSPPHF. Variable domain in full (rest from reference TRBV7-3 and TRBJ1-6): GAGVSQTPSNKVTEKGKYVELRCDPISGHTALYWYRQSLGQGPEFLIYFQGTGAADDSGLPNDRFFAVRPEGSVSTLKIQRTERGDSAVYLCASSSDRGSPPHFGNGTRLTVT.

Here the CDR3 reads CASSYTGTELPGEQFF. In nucleotides, the CDR3 is TGTGCCAGCAGTTACACCGGGACTGAGTTGCCCGGTGAGCAGTTCTTC. The chain links TRBV6-5 to TRBJ2-1; a possible D gene is TRBD2 (6 bases). The germline gives CDR1 MNHEY, CDR2 SVGAGI. V lost 2 bases and J 9 bases, leaving 20 bases between the germline ends. CDR3 length: 16 residues.

The chain combines TRBV9 with TRBJ2-1, with 8 bases identical to TRBD1. The CDR3 totals 15 residues. Trimming took 1 base from V and 8 from J; bases not matched to a gene: 8. Germline V CDR1 and CDR2: SGDLS, YYNGEE. The CDR3 sequence: CASSVRTGSCDEQFF. CDR3 DNA: TGTGCCAGCAGCGTACGGACAGGGAGCTGCGATGAGCAGTTCTTC.

V and J are TRBV9 and TRBJ2-7; 10 bases fit TRBD2. CDR3 size: 16 residues. V lost 3 bases, J lost 9 bases, and 15 bases stayed unmatched. Germline values: CDR1 SGDLS, CDR2 YYNGEE. The CDR3 here is CASSDPLAGEPTRQYF. For the CDR3, the DNA is TGTGCCAGCAGCGACCCCCTAGCGGGAGAGCCTACGAGGCAGTACTTC.

This clonotype showed up just a few times. The CDR3 is CSAIPGDRDSYEQYF. The DNA for the CDR3 is TGCAGTGCAATACCCGGGGACAGGGACAGCTACGAGCAGTACTTC. The V gene is TRBV20-1, the J gene TRBJ2-7; 9 nucleotides match TRBD1. V lost 6 bases and J lost 3; bases outside the gene matches: 12. Looked up from germline, CDR1 is DFQATT and CDR2 is SNEGSKA (reference sequence). This CDR3 spans 15 amino acids.